This T cell receptor (beta chain) was found in a study of OX40 agonist ivuxolimab in advanced cancers. As for the study in general: Patients were given ivuxolimab, an antibody that agonizes OX40 (CD134). Participants, about 83% male, averaged roughly 59 years of age, ranging from about 23 to 90. Study conclusions and caveats: Antigen specificity was not determined for the expanded peripheral T cells. CD8+ T cells (on average) carried more expanded clones than CD4+ T cells.

Notes on this clone: What it binds is not known.

Germline V gene data show CDR1 as SGHRS and CDR2 as YFSETQ. The ends were cut back, 0 bases at V and 4 bases at J, with 10 bases in the middle. The CDR3 totals 15 residues. Clones were read by immunoSEQ multiplex PCR, and TCRdb kept only the in-frame ones, dropping some. This sample yields some 60,000 clones, of which approximately 81% are seen a single time; less than 2% belongs to the top ten. Source: CD4+ or CD8+ T cells sorted from blood, taken in a trial of the OX40 agonist ivuxolimab. The rearrangement links TRBV5-1 to TRBJ2-2; D gene unclear. The source is an adult with an advanced solid tumor such as melanoma, head and neck, liver or kidney cancer. CDR3 DNA: TGCGCCAGCAGCTTGGGAAGGGTAGGCACCGGGGAGCTGTTTTTT. Its translation: CASSLGRVGTGELFF.